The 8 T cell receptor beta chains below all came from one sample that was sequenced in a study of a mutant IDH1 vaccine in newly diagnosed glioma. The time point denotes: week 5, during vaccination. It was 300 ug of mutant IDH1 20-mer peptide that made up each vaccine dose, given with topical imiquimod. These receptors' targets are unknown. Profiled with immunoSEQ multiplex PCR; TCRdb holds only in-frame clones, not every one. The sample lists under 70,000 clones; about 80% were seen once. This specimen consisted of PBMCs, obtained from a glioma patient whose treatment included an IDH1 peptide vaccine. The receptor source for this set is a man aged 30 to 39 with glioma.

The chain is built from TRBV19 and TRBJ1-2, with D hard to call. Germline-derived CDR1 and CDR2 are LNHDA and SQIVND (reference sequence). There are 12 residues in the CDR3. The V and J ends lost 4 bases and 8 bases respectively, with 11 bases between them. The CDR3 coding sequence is TGTGCCAGTAGTACCACGACAAGCGGCTACACCTTC. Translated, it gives CASSTTTSGYTF.

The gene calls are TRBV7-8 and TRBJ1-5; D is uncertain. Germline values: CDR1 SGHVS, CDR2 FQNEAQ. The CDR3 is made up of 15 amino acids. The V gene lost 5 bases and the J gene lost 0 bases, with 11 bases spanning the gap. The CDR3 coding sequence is TGTGCCAGCAGCCCGACGGGGAGTAGCAATCAGCCCCAGCATTTT. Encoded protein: CASSPTGSSNQPQHF. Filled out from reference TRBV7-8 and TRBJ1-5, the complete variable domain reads GAGVSQSPRYKVAKRGQDVALRCDPISGHVSLFWYQQALGQGPEFLTYFQNEAQLDKSGLPSDRFFAERPEGSVSTLKIQRTQQEDSAVYLCASSPTGSSNQPQHFGDGTRLSIL.

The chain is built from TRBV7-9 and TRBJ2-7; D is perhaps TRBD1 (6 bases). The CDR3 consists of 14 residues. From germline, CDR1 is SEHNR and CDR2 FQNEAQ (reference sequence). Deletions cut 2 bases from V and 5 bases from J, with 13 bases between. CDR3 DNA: TGTGCCAGCAGCTTATGGGGGCTTGTGGACGAGCAGTACTTC. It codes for CASSLWGLVDEQYF.

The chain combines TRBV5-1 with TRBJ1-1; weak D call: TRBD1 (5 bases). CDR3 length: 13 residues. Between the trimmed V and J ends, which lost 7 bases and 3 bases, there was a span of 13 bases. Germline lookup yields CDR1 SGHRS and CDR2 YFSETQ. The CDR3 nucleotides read TGCGCCAGCTGCTGGGAAGGGGACACTGAAGCTTTCTTT. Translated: CASCWEGDTEAFF.

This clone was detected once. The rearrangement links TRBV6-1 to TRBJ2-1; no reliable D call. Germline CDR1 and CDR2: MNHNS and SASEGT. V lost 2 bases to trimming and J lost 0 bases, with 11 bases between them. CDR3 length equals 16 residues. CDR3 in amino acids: CASSERPSSSYNEQFF. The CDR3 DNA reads TGTGCCAGCAGTGAAAGGCCGTCGAGCTCCTACAATGAGCAGTTCTTC.

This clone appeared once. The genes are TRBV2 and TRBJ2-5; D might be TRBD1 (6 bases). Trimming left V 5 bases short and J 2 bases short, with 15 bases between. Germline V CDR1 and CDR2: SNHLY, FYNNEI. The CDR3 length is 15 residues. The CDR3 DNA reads TGTGCCAGCAGTTTCTGGACAGACCGACAAGAGACCCAGTACTTC. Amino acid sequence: CASSFWTDRQETQYF.

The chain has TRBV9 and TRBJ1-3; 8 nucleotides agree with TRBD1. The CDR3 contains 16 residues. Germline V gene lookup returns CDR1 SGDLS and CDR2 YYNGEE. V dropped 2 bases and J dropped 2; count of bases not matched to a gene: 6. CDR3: CASSVSGGAPGNTIYF. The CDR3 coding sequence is TGTGCCAGCAGCGTTTCAGGGGGCGCCCCTGGAAACACCATATATTTT. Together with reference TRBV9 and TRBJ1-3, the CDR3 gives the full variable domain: DSGVTQTPKHLITATGQRVTLRCSPRSGDLSVYWYQQSLDQGLQFLIQYYNGEERAKGNILERFSAQQFPDLHSELNLSSLELGDSALYFCASSVSGGAPGNTIYFGEGSWLTVV.

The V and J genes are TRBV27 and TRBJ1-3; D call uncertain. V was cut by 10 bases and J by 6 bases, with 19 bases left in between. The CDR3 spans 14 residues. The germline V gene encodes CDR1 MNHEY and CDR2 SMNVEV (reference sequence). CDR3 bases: TGTGCCACCAAGTCGGGTACAAGGAAAAACACCATATATTTT. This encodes CATKSGTRKNTIYF.